The clone carrying this TCR beta chain appeared many times. Its specificity is not known. RNA transcripts yielded amplified TCR beta CDR3 regions. First-round RT-PCR targeting the TCR CDR3 was performed with the HTBI primer set. Each CDR3 protein is one row after TCRdb ran MiXCR on the multiplex PCR reads. The sample carries approximately 740,000 distinct CDR3 sequences, 14% recorded once. Calling Graves' hyperthyroidism stable meant ophthalmopathy did not progress within 18 months. Newly diagnosed patients aged 18 to 65 had hyperthyroidism of under 2 months' duration. These data are taken from a study of T cells in Graves' hyperthyroidism and ophthalmopathy. Germline CDR1 MGHRA, CDR2 YSYEKL. V lost 1 base, J lost 3 bases, and 9 bases lay in between. This CDR3 region has 14 residues. Study outcomes and limitations: The model anticipated ophthalmopathy a median around six months pre-onset.

Sequenced: blood. The sequence was collected from a woman aged 18 to 35 with Graves' hyperthyroidism. This chain links TRBV4-1 with TRBJ1-2; possible D gene TRBD1, 5 bases. CDR3: CASSQVGTHYGYTF. In DNA form, the CDR3 reads TGCGCCAGCAGCCAAGTTGGGACGCACTATGGCTACACCTTC.